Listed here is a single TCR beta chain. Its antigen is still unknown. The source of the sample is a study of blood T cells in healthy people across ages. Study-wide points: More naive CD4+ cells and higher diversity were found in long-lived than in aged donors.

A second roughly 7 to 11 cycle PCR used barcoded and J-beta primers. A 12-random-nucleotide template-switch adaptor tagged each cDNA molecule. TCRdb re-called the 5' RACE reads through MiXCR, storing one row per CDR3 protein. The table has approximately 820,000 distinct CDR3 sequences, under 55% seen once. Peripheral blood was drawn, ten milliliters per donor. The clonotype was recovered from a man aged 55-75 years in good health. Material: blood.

DNA of the CDR3: TGCGCCAGCAGCCAAGCCGGGACAGGGGGAGAGACCCAGTACTTC. This sequence encodes CASSQAGTGGETQYF. This chain joins TRBV4-1 and TRBJ2-7, with TRBD1 identical over 11 bases. The J call may be in error: the DNA end matches TRBJ2-5 better. The CDR3 is 15 residues long. Germline V CDR1 and CDR2: MGHRA, YSYEKL.